This T cell receptor (beta chain) derives from a study of regulatory T cells in long-lasting Graves disease. About the study: Persistent Graves' disease denoted over 5 years of antithyroid drugs plus positive TSH receptor antibodies.

This clonotype has a count of ten or more. iRepertoire HTBI primers and Arm-PCR of CDR3 regions built TCR beta libraries. TCRdb itself ran the multiplex PCR reads through MiXCR, one entry per CDR3 protein. The table has 400,000 to 500,000 distinct CDR3 sequences, about a fifth seen once. The time point was: persistent/refractory GD, antithyroid drugs over 5 years with positive TRAb. RNA isolated from PBMCs was used to make the TCR library. Patients came through an endocrinology department, and that department was in Xi'an, China. Sequencing used peripheral blood mononuclear cells (PBMCs), obtained when the disease was refractory, from a patient treated with antithyroid drugs. The TCR sequence derives from a female donor with Graves disease.

The CDR3 region is CASSLVGGGRNEQYF. As DNA, the CDR3 is TGTGCCAGCAGCTTAGTTGGCGGCGGGAGGAACGAGCAGTACTTC. The chain employs TRBV7-2 and TRBJ2-7; TRBD2 agrees at 8 bases. CDR1 and CDR2 (germline): SGHTA, FQGNSA. With 1 base clipped from V and 5 bases from J, the junction kept 7 bases outside the gene matches. The length of the CDR3 is 15 residues.